The present entry profiles one TCR beta chain with its context. Its antigen is unknown. This sample stems from a study of CD8+CD57+ T cells in acquired aplastic anemia. About the study: On average, sorted CD4+ and CD8+ cells gave roughly 3 ug of DNA. Sequencing produced an average of approximately 10 million reads per healthy donor for CD4+ cells. General study findings and limits: Researchers reported that CD8+ Simpson's diversity was not significantly different in patients versus controls. Shared by patients and controls, nearly 30 CD8+ CDR3s were abundant in patients.

Losses at the gene ends were 5 bases for V and 5 bases for J; bases not matched to a gene: 10. This CDR3 contains 15 residues. The germline V gene encodes CDR1 SGDLS and CDR2 YYNGEE. Researchers used genomic DNA as the template to profile TCR beta VDJ and CDR3. TCRdb used MiXCR to reprocess the reads, holding one entry per CDR3 protein. The sample has around 68,000 distinct CDR3 sequences; almost 55% are singletons. The receptor's source is a human donor in good health, serving as a control. The rearrangement joins TRBV9 to TRBJ1-1; 9 nucleotides line up with TRBD1. The sequencing input was sorted CD4+, CD8+, or CD8+CD57+ T cells (not recorded which) from PBMCs. The CDR3: CASRPLGTGKTEAFF. As DNA, the CDR3 is TGTGCCAGCAGACCCCTTGGGACAGGGAAAACTGAAGCTTTCTTT.